The present entry profiles one T cell receptor beta chain with its context. Trimming cost V 0 bases and J 4 bases, with 11 bases left between them. This CDR3 comprises 15 residues. CDR1 and CDR2 from the germline V gene are LNHNV and YYDKDF (reference sequence). Time point reported: pre-treatment baseline. Disease control meant complete response, partial response or stable disease at 12 weeks. Patients with prior systemic cancer treatment, concomitant immunosuppressants, or other active malignancies were excluded. The source of the sample is a study of blood T cell dynamics during melanoma immunotherapy. Turning to the study itself: Standard first-line treatment here was pembrolizumab or nivolumab plus ipilimumab in metastatic melanoma.

Generated by immunoSEQ multiplex PCR, the TCRdb table keeps only in-frame clones and is missing some. The sample lists 6,300 or so clones, 80% to 95% occurring once. The chain couples TRBV15 to TRBJ2-3; tentatively, D is TRBD2 (6 bases). The sample here was cell-free DNA from blood, taken from a patient treated with checkpoint blockade. The receptor comes from a human donor with melanoma. The CDR3: CATSRDWGDADTQYF. As DNA, the CDR3 is TGTGCCACCAGCAGAGATTGGGGGGATGCAGATACGCAGTATTTT.